This entry lists 20 T cell receptor beta chains sequenced from one sample in a study of regulatory T cells in long-lasting Graves disease. Arm-PCR of CDR3 regions and iRepertoire HTBI primers were used to build TCR beta libraries. TCRdb re-called the multiplex PCR reads with MiXCR, one entry per CDR3 protein. The top ten hold roughly 46% of the sample, which has 600,000 to 850,000 distinct CDR3 sequences, around 30% seen once. Time point specified: persistent/refractory GD, antithyroid drugs over 5 years with positive TRAb. RNA from PBMCs was the source of the TCR library. The specimen was peripheral blood mononuclear cells (PBMCs), collected when the disease was refractory, from a patient treated with antithyroid drugs. These receptors were collected from a female donor with Graves disease.

This clonotype showed up many times. The rearrangement joins TRBV7-9 to TRBJ2-7, with TRBD2 as a possible D gene (5 bases). The CDR3 sequence is 12 residues long. The germline V gene has CDR1 SEHNR and CDR2 FQNEAQ (reference sequence). V lost 5 bases and J 5 bases, leaving 10 bases between the germline ends. The CDR3 here is CASSPWTDEQYF. The DNA for the CDR3 is TGTGCCAGCAGCCCCTGGACTGACGAGCAGTACTTC.

The chain joins TRBV30 to TRBJ1-2; D is ambiguous. Germline V gene lookup returns CDR1 GTSNPN and CDR2 SVGIG (reference sequence). The CDR3 length is 13 residues. Trimming removed 3 bases from V and 0 bases from J, with 8 bases in between. This CDR3 is CAWRSGANYGYTF. The CDR3 bases are TGTGCCTGGAGATCCGGGGCTAACTATGGCTACACCTTC.

Here the CDR3 DNA reads TGTGCCAGCAGTTTATCAGGGCCCGGGGGAGTCGGGGAGCTGTTTTTT. This sequence encodes CASSLSGPGGVGELFF. The rearrangement joins TRBV27 to TRBJ2-2; weak D call: TRBD2 (6 bases). CDR3 length: 16 amino acids. The germline CDR1 and CDR2 sequences are MNHEY and SMNVEV (reference sequence). Trimming removed 0 bases from V and 7 bases from J, with 15 bases in between.

This clonotype came up a few times. CDR3 sequence (DNA): TGTGCCAGTAGTAATAACGGGGGCCATCAGCCCCAGCATTTT. As protein: CASSNNGGHQPQHF. V is TRBV19 and J is TRBJ1-5; possibly TRBD1 for D (6 bases). The CDR3 has 14 amino acids. Trimming took 4 bases from V and 5 from J, leaving 12 bases between them. Germline CDR1 reads LNHDA; CDR2 reads SQIVND (reference sequence). The entire variable domain, with the rest obtained from reference TRBV19 and TRBJ1-5, is as follows: DGGITQSPKYLFRKEGQNVTLSCEQNLNHDAMYWYRQDPGQGLRLIYYSQIVNDFQKGDIAEGYSVSREKKESFPLTVTSAQKNPTAFYLCASSNNGGHQPQHFGDGTRLSIL.

This clonotype was observed a single time. The J gene is TRBJ2-1, the V gene TRBV12-3 or TRBV12-4; D gene uncertain. V lost 4 bases and J lost 8, with 9 bases in between. The CDR3 extends over 12 amino acids. This chain's CDR3 is CASSYVDDEQFF. The CDR3 DNA follows: TGTGCCAGCAGTTATGTAGACGATGAGCAGTTCTTC.

V is TRBV9 and J is TRBJ1-6; D call uncertain. Trimming removed 4 bases at V and 4 bases at J, with 15 bases between. This CDR3 region has 16 residues. The germline gives CDR1 SGDLS, CDR2 YYNGEE. The DNA for the CDR3 is TGTGCCAGCAGCCCCCGAGAGAGGGCGTATAATTCACCCCTCCACTTT. This gives the protein CASSPRERAYNSPLHF.

With regard to this clonotype: With a much larger clone just one base away, this may be a read error. Given the absence of the conserved phenylalanine or tryptophan at the CDR3 end, a read error is likely. The rearrangement joins TRBV20-1 to TRBJ2-2; D not resolved. Germline CDR1 DFQATT, CDR2 SNEGSKA (reference sequence). Trimming shortened V by 2 bases and J by 4 bases, and 8 bases separated the two germline ends. The length of the CDR3 is 13 residues. In DNA, the CDR3 is TGCAGTGCTAGACCCCTTAGCACCGGGGAGCTGTTTTCT. Protein product: CSARPLSTGELFS.

The chain couples TRBV18 to TRBJ1-1; TRBD1 agrees at 9 bases. The CDR3 loop spans 16 amino acids. The V and J ends lost 1 base and 4 bases, in that order; junction bases with no gene match: 7. Germline loops: CDR1 KGHSH, CDR2 LQKENI. The CDR3 DNA follows: TGTGCCAGCTCACCACTTAACCGGGACAGGGTCACTGAAGCTTTCTTT. Protein product: CASSPLNRDRVTEAFF. Full variable domain (missing parts from reference TRBV18 and TRBJ1-1): NAGVMQNPRHLVRRRGQEARLRCSPMKGHSHVYWYRQLPEEGLKFMVYLQKENIIDESGMPKERFSAEFPKEGPSILRIQQVVRGDSAAYFCASSPLNRDRVTEAFFGQGTRLTVV.

The rearrangement uses TRBV7-3 and TRBJ2-3; D is tentatively TRBD1 or TRBD2 (5 bases each). From germline, CDR1 is SGHTA and CDR2 FQGTGA. V lost 2 bases and J lost 2, with 17 bases in between. The CDR3 covers 17 residues. The CDR3 region is CASSLGPRGPATDTQYF. CDR3 coding DNA: TGTGCCAGCAGCTTAGGTCCTCGGGGCCCTGCCACAGATACGCAGTATTTT.

This clonotype was counted a single time. The CDR3 DNA sequence: TGTGCCAGCAGCCCCAGTACAGGACATAACACTGAAGCTTTCTTT. Protein: CASSPSTGHNTEAFF. The chain couples TRBV7-9 to TRBJ1-1; TRBD1 might be the D (5 bases). Germline V lookup: CDR1 SEHNR, CDR2 FQNEAQ (reference sequence). The CDR3 is made up of 15 amino acids. The V gene lost 5 bases and the J gene lost 2 bases, with 15 bases spanning the gap.

This clonotype was seen many times. The V and J genes are TRBV13 and TRBJ1-1; D not resolved. This CDR3 has 15 residues. Trimming took 5 bases from V and 0 from J, leaving 13 bases between them. Germline CDR1 is PRHDT and CDR2 is FYEKMQ (reference sequence). The CDR3 here is CASSRDWGLNTEAFF. CDR3 DNA: TGTGCCAGCAGCCGTGACTGGGGTTTGAACACTGAAGCTTTCTTT. Full variable domain (remainder filled in from reference TRBV13 and TRBJ1-1): AAGVIQSPRHLIKEKRETATLKCYPIPRHDTVYWYQQGPGQDPQFLISFYEKMQSDKGSIPDRFSAQQFSDYHSELNMSSLELGDSALYFCASSRDWGLNTEAFFGQGTRLTVV.

V is TRBV5-1 and J is TRBJ2-7; D could derive from TRBD1 or TRBD2 (5 bases each). V was trimmed by 2 bases and J by 6 bases, leaving 15 bases between them. This CDR3 is built from 14 residues. CDR1 and CDR2 from the germline V gene are SGHRS and YFSETQ. The chain's CDR3 is CASSFSPGRSEQYF. The DNA of the CDR3 is TGCGCCAGCAGCTTCTCGCCGGGACGAAGCGAGCAGTACTTC.

The chain has TRBV28 and TRBJ1-1; 9 bases agree with TRBD1. V trimming: 3 bases; J trimming: 4 bases; junction bases outside the gene matches: 9. The CDR3 loop spans 16 amino acids. Germline V gene lookup returns CDR1 MDHEN and CDR2 SYDVKM. The chain's CDR3 is CASSFGGQGSVTEAFF. The DNA of the CDR3 is TGTGCCAGCAGTTTCGGGGGACAGGGATCGGTCACTGAAGCTTTCTTT. Drawing the rest from reference TRBV28 and TRBJ1-1, the complete variable domain is DVKVTQSSRYLVKRTGEKVFLECVQDMDHENMFWYRQDPGLGLRLIYFSYDVKMKEKGDIPEGYSVSREKKERFSLILESASTNQTSMYLCASSFGGQGSVTEAFFGQGTRLTVV.

About this clonotype itself: The junction differs from germline at one of its ends, possibly a read error. The V call is TRBV28, the J call TRBJ1-1; D remains unclear. This CDR3 is built from 14 residues. CDR1 MDHEN and CDR2 SYDVKM come from the germline V gene. CDR3 sequence reads: CASSQAPANTEAFF. CDR3 bases: TGCGCCAGCAGTCAAGCCCCCGCGAACACTGAAGCTTTCTTT.

The rearrangement uses TRBV6-2 or TRBV6-3 and TRBJ1-2; D possibly corresponds to TRBD1 (6 bases). The CDR3 is 16 residues long. The germline V gene encodes CDR1 MNHEY and CDR2 SVGEGT. Trimming shortened V by 6 bases and J by 2 bases, and 19 bases separated the two germline ends. CDR3 amino acids: CASSSTRTVVNYGYTF. The CDR3 bases are TGTGCCAGCAGCTCCACTCGGACAGTCGTAAACTATGGCTACACCTTC.

As concerns this clonotype: A much bigger clone sits one base away, suggesting this may be a read error. The chain's CDR3 is CASIRAGRTEAFF. In DNA, the CDR3 is TGTGCCAGCATACGGGCGGGACGCACTGAAGCTTTCTTT. The chain has TRBV6-1 and TRBJ1-1, with a tentative D call TRBD1 (5 bases). The CDR3 runs to 13 residues. The V end was cut by 7 bases, the J end by 4 bases, with 13 bases between. The V gene's germline CDR1 is MNHNS and CDR2 SASEGT.

This clonotype came up once. The J gene is TRBJ1-1, the V gene TRBV18; the D is unclear. This CDR3 comprises 12 residues. Germline V gene data show CDR1 as KGHSH and CDR2 as LQKENI. Trimming stripped 3 bases from V and 7 bases from J, with 9 bases between. The CDR3 bases are TGTGCCAGCTCACCTCTGACCGATGAAGCTTTCTTT. It is translated as CASSPLTDEAFF.

This clonotype was counted many times. The gene calls are TRBV2 and TRBJ2-5; D unresolved. Germline-derived CDR1 and CDR2 are SNHLY and FYNNEI. The CDR3 is made up of 15 amino acids. Trimming took off 4 bases at V and 5 bases at J, with 17 bases between the two ends. The CDR3 region has the DNA TGTGCCAGCAGTGCGTCAGAGCTTTTCGGCGAGACCCAGTACTTC. Translated, it gives CASSASELFGETQYF.

J is TRBJ2-1 and V is TRBV20-1, with 12 bases aligning to TRBD2. Germline V CDR1 and CDR2: DFQATT, SNEGSKA (reference sequence). This CDR3 region has 15 residues. With V trimmed by 1 base and J by 8 bases, 6 bases remained unmatched. As DNA, the CDR3 is TGCAGTGCTAGAGCTAGCGGGAGGGCCCCCCATGAGCAGTTCTTC. Amino acid sequence: CSARASGRAPHEQFF.

This clonotype was found a few times. V is TRBV6-1 and J is TRBJ1-2; D gene uncertain. CDR3 length equals 13 residues. The V and J ends lost 3 bases and 5 bases respectively, with 10 bases between them. Germline lookup yields CDR1 MNHNS and CDR2 SASEGT. CDR3: CASSDLTIYGYTF. The DNA of the CDR3 is TGTGCCAGCAGTGATTTGACAATTTATGGCTACACCTTC.